The rows below give T cell receptor beta chains drawn from one sample of a study of blood T cell repertoires in COVID-19. Method: immunoSEQ multiplex PCR; TCRdb's copy keeps in-frame clones and lacks some. The sample lists some 110,000 clones; over 75% were seen once. The specimen was peripheral blood. The receptor source for this set is a man in his fifties with acute or convalescent COVID-19. The CDR3 runs from the conserved cysteine through the conserved F or W. D genes are given only for firm matches. Clone size is not always given. Where it is, it says once, few, many or a class for expanded clones.

size	V	D	J	DNA	CDR3
.	TRBV10-3	TRBD1	TRBJ1-1	TGTGCCATCGGACAGGGGCCCATGAACACTGAAGCTTTCTTT	CAIGQGPMNTEAFF
.	TRBV6-5	.	TRBJ1-3	TGTGCCAGCAGTTACTCAGCAGGACTAGGAAACACCATATATTTT	CASSYSAGLGNTIYF
.	TRBV15	TRBD1	TRBJ2-5	TGTGCCACCAGCCTAGGGGGCCACCTCCAAGAGACCCAGTACTTC	CATSLGGHLQETQYF
.	TRBV3-1/TRBV3-2	.	TRBJ2-7	TGTGCCAGCAGCCCAACCACCGGCTACGAGCAGTACTTC	CASSPTTGYEQYF
.	TRBV18	TRBD1	TRBJ2-7	TGTGCCAGCTCGCCACAATCAGGGGGTAGATCCTACGAGCAGTACTTC	CASSPQSGGRSYEQYF
.	TRBV7-9	.	TRBJ2-2	TGTGCCAGCAGCTTAGCGGCCGGGACCGGGGAGCTGTTTTTT	CASSLAAGTGELFF
.	TRBV6-1	.	TRBJ1-2	TGTGCCAGCAGTGAGTTTCCAGGTACCTATGGCTACACCTTC	CASSEFPGTYGYTF
.	TRBV18	.	TRBJ2-6	TGTGCCAGCTCACCTCTGGGGGGGCAAGGGGCCAACGTCCTGACTTTC	CASSPLGGQGANVLTF
.	TRBV2	TRBD1	TRBJ2-5	TGTGCCAGCACTCGACAGGGGGCGTCGGAGACCCAGTACTTC	CASTRQGASETQYF
.	TRBV7-3	TRBD1	TRBJ1-6	TGTGCCAGCAGCTTAAACCCAGGGGGCAATAATTCACCCCTCCACTTT	CASSLNPGGNNSPLHF
once	TRBV3-1/TRBV3-2	TRBD1	TRBJ1-2	TGTGCCAGCAGCCGGGTTTCATTACAGGGGATGGATGGCTACACCTTC	CASSRVSLQGMDGYTF
once	TRBV5-1	.	TRBJ2-7	TGCGCCAGCAGCTTGGTACCAGGGAACTCCTACGAGCAGTACTTC	CASSLVPGNSYEQYF
once	TRBV20-1	.	TRBJ2-7	TGCAGTGCTTTAGTGGCCTACGAGCAGTACTTC	CSALVAYEQYF
.	TRBV7-2	.	TRBJ1-6	TGTGCCAGCAGCTTAGTATCCGAGGGTTTCATCAATTCACCCCTCCACTTT	CASSLVSEGFINSPLHF
.	TRBV9	.	TRBJ2-1	TGTGCCAGCAGCACTCGAGATGAGCAGTTCTTC	CASSTRDEQFF
once	TRBV28	TRBD1	TRBJ2-7	TGTGCCAGCAGTTCAATCCCCGGGACAGGGGGCTCCTACGAGCAGTACTTC	CASSSIPGTGGSYEQYF
.	TRBV28	TRBD1	TRBJ1-1	TGTGCCAGCCATTCCCCCATGGACAGGGGCGCTGAAGCTTTCTTT	CASHSPMDRGAEAFF
.	TRBV27	.	TRBJ2-7	TGTGCCAGCAGTTTAGAAGGAGGCTACGGGAAGTACTTC	CASSLEGGYGKYF
.	TRBV10-2	TRBD2	TRBJ2-7	TGCGCCAGCAGTGGCGGGGGGTACGAGCAGTACTTC	CASSGGGYEQYF